This is a list of T cell receptor beta chains from one sample in a study of T cells in Graves' hyperthyroidism and ophthalmopathy. TCRdb re-analysed the multiplex PCR reads in MiXCR, keeping a single row per CDR3 protein. The sample gives a few hundred thousand distinct CDR3 sequences, around a fifth of which show up once; roughly 39% is in the top ten. Sequenced sample: blood. These receptors were taken from a man over 45 with Graves' ophthalmopathy. Both conserved end residues are part of each CDR3.

>TRBV6-1
CASRSQGAFSNQPQHF
>TRBV30
CARGKTTGGTDTQYF
>TRBV30
CAWSVDSHYEQYF
>TRBV27
CASSLRASGGNEQFF
>TRBV14
CASSQEQGSRYGYTF
>TRBV25-1
CASSEGVGYNEQFF
>TRBV3-1
CASSQVGLGGKETQYF
>TRBV6-2/TRBV6-3
CASSYRGTGWTNEKLFF
>TRBV6-2/TRBV6-3
CASSYGTTGTGNTIYF
>TRBV7-8
CASSQMAGGGTDTQYF
>TRBV30
CAWTKEITGELFF
>TRBV7-2
CASRPFDLSYNEQFF
>TRBV11-2
CASSLSGNGYTF
>TRBV5-1
CASSLADNEQFF
>TRBV12-3/TRBV12-4
CASSPATSGVPYEQYF
>TRBV5-1
CASSLAMDGYEQYF
>TRBV27
CASSPVTTLYEQYF
>TRBV20-1
CSAPSNWRQGHTDTQYF
>TRBV24-1
CATSDTGTGNQPQHF
>TRBV27
CASSPTRFKLRDYGYTF
>TRBV30
CALGQGNSPLHF
>TRBV12-5
CASALGLAGEEETQYF
>TRBV2
CASSTGSGSLETQYF
>TRBV9
CASSRGNTGDGYTF
>TRBV27
CASRKGSNTEAFF